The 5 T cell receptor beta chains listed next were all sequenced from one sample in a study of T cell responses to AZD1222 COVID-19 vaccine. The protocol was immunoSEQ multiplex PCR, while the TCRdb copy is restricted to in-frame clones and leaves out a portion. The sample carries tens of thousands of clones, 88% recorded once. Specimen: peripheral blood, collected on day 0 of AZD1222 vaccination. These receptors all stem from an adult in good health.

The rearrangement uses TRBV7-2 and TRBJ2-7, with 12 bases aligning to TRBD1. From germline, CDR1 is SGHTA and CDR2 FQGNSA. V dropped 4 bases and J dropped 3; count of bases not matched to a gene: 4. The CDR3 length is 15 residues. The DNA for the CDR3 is TGTGCCAGCAGCTCCGGGACAGGGGGCATCTACGAGCAGTACTTC. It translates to CASSSGTGGIYEQYF.

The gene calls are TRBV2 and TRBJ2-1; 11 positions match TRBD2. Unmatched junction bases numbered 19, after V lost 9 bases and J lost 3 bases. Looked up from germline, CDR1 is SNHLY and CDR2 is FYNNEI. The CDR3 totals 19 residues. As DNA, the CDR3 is TGTGCCAGTTGGAAGACCAGACTTAGCGGGAGGGCTCTCTACAATGAGCAGTTCTTC. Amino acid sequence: CASWKTRLSGRALYNEQFF. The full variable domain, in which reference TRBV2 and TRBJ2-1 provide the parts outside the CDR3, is EPEVTQTPSHQVTQMGQEVILRCVPISNHLYFYWYRQILGQKVEFLVSFYNNEISEKSEIFDDQFSVERPDGSNFTLKIRSTKLEDSAMYFCASWKTRLSGRALYNEQFFGPGTRLTVL.

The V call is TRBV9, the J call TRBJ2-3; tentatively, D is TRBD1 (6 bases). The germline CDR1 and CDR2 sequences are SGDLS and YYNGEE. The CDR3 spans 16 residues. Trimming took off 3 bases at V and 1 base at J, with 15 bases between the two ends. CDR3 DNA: TGTGCCAGCAGCGAAGGGGTGGGGGCAGGCACAGATACGCAGTATTTT. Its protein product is CASSEGVGAGTDTQYF.

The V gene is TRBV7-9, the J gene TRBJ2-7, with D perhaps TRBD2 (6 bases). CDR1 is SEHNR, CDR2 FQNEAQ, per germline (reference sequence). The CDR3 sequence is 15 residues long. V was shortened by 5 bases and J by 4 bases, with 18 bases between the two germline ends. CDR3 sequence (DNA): TGTGCCAGCAGCCCTCCGTCTAGCGAGACTTACGAGCAGTACTTC. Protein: CASSPPSSETYEQYF. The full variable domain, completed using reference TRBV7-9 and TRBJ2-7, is DTGVSQNPRHKITKRGQNVTFRCDPISEHNRLYWYRQTLGQGPEFLTYFQNEAQLEKSRLLSDRFSAERPKGSFSTLEIQRTEQGDSAMYLCASSPPSSETYEQYFGPGTRLTVT.

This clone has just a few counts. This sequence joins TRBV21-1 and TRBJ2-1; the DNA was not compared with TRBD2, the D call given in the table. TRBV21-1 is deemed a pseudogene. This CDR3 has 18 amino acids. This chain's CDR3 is CASSKRGGLAENYNEQFF. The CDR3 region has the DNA TGTGCCAGCAGCAAAAGGGGAGGACTAGCGGAGAACTACAATGAGCAGTTCTTC.